This T cell receptor beta chain was obtained from a study of blood T cell repertoires in COVID-19. Germline CDR1 SGHAT, CDR2 FQNNGV. J gave up 8 bases and V 3 bases, and 6 bases lay outside the gene matches. The CDR3 contains 15 residues. The method was immunoSEQ multiplex PCR; TCRdb's version includes in-frame clones alone and lacks a portion of them. Among around 110,000 clones listed, around 78% were seen once. This receptor was taken from a man of 80 years or more with COVID-19, enrolled during active disease. The genes are TRBV11-2 and TRBJ2-1; 11 bases agree with TRBD2. The specimen was peripheral blood. CDR3: CASSFLSGRGDEQFF. The CDR3 DNA reads TGTGCCAGCAGCTTCCTTAGCGGGAGGGGGGATGAGCAGTTCTTC.